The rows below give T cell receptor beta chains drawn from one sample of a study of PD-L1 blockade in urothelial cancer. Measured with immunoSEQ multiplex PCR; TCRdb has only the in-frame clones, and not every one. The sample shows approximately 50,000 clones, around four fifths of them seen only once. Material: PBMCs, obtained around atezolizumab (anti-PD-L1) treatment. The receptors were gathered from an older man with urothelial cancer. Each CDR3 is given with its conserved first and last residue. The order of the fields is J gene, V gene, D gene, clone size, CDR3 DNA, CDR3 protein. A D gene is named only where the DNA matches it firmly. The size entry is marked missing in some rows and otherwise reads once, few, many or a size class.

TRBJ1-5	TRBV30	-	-	TGTGCCTGGAGCCTGGGACACGGAGCCTTAGGGCCCCAGCATTTT	CAWSLGHGALGPQHF
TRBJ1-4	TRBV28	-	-	TGTGCCAGCAGTTTACTAGGGGTTGCTGAAAAACTGTTTTTT	CASSLLGVAEKLFF
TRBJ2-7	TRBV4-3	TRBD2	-	TGCGCCAGCAGCCAAGAGGGGGGGACCTACGAGCAGTACTTC	CASSQEGGTYEQYF
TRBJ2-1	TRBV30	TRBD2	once	TGTGCCTGGAGTGTAACTAGCGCCTACAATGAGCAGTTCTTC	CAWSVTSAYNEQFF
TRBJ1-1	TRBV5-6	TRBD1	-	TGTGCCAGCAGCCCGACAGGGGAGGGAACTGAAGCTTTCTTT	CASSPTGEGTEAFF
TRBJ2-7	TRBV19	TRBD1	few	TGTGCCAGTAGTCCCGGGACAGGTGAACTCTACGAGCAGTACTTC	CASSPGTGELYEQYF
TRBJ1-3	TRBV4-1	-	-	TGCGCCAGCAGCCAAGACCTCGGCACCATATATTTT	CASSQDLGTIYF
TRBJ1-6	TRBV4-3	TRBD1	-	TGCGCCAGCAGCCAAGATAGAGGGGGCGCGAATAATTCACCCCTCCACTTT	CASSQDRGGANNSPLHF
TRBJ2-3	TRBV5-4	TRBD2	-	TGTGCCAGCAGGAGCGGGGGGGGCGCAGATACGCAGTATTTT	CASRSGGGADTQYF
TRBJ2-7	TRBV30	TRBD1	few	TGTGCCTGGAGTGACACTTGGACAGGGTCCTACGAGCAGTACTTC	CAWSDTWTGSYEQYF
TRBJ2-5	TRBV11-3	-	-	TGTGCCAGCTCGCCGAGCGGGCAAGAGACCCAGTACTTC	CASSPSGQETQYF
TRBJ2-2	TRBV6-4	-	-	TGTGCCAGCAGAGGGGGACCACAAGCCACCGGGGAGCTGTTTTTT	CASRGGPQATGELFF
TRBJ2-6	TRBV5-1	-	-	TGCGCCAGCAGCGTCCGGGTTATCTCTGGGGCCAACGTCCTGACTTTC	CASSVRVISGANVLTF
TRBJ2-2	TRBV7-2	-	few	TGTGCCAGCAGCTTAGGACACCCGACCGGGGAGCTGTTTTTT	CASSLGHPTGELFF
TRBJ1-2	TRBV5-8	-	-	TGTGCCAGCAGCGGCACCAGTGGCTACACCTTC	CASSGTSGYTF
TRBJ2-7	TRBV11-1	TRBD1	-	TGTGCCAGCAGCTTGGAGGGGACAGGGGTTCTCTACGAGCAGTACTTC	CASSLEGTGVLYEQYF
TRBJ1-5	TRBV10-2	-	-	TGCGCCAGCAGTGAGTCTAATAGCAATCAGCCCCAGCATTTT	CASSESNSNQPQHF
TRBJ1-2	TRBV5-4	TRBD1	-	TGTGCCAGCAGCCTGCCCACTACAGGGGGTAAGAGTGGCTACACCTTC	CASSLPTTGGKSGYTF
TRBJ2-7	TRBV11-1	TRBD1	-	TGTGCCAGCAGCCGATCTCTAGGGGGCCGATCCTACGAGCAGTACTTC	CASSRSLGGRSYEQYF
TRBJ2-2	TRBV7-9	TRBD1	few	TGTGCCAGCAGCTTCCCGACAGGGTCGGGCACCGGGGAGCTGTTTTTT	CASSFPTGSGTGELFF
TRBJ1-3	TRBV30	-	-	TGTGCAGGGACATCTGGAAACACCATATATTTT	CAGTSGNTIYF
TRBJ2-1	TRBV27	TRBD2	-	TGTGCCAGCAGGAGCGGGGGCGATGAGCAGTTCTTC	CASRSGGDEQFF
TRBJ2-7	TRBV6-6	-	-	TGTGCCAGCAGTTACAGAGCGGGCTTCTACGAGCAGTACTTC	CASSYRAGFYEQYF
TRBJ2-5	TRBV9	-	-	TGTGCCAGCAGCGTAGGAGTACTGGGGGCTCGGCGCCAAGAGACCCAGTACTTC	CASSVGVLGARRQETQYF
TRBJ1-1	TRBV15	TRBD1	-	TGTGCCACCCGAAGCGACAGGGGCCGCATTCAGGCTTTCTTT	CATRSDRGRIQAFF
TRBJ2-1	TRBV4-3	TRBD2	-	TGCGCCAGCAGCCAAGATCCAGGGCTAGCGGGCCGAAACAATGAGCAGTTCTTC	CASSQDPGLAGRNNEQFF
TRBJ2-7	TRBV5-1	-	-	TGCGCCAGCAGCTTCTTTGAGAGCTCCTACGAGCAGTACTTC	CASSFFESSYEQYF
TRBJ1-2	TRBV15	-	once	TGTGCCACCAGCGAAGGCGGCTATGGCTACACCTTC	CATSEGGYGYTF
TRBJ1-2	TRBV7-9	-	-	TGTGCCAGCAGCTTAGACCGGGTTCCTAACTATGGCTACACCTTC	CASSLDRVPNYGYTF
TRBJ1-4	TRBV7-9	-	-	TGTGCCAGCAGCTTACAGATAGGCAGGGAAGTCGTAAAACTGTTTTTT	CASSLQIGREVVKLFF
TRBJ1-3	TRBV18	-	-	TGTGCCAGCTCACCTGAGCTAAGAAACACCATATATTTT	CASSPELRNTIYF
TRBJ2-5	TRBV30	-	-	TGTGCCTGGAGTTTAAACAGGAGAGAGACCCAGTACTTC	CAWSLNRRETQYF
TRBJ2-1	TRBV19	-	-	TGTGCCAGTAGTACTTTCGATGAGCAGTTCTTC	CASSTFDEQFF
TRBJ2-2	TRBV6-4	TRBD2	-	TGTGCCACGCAGTGGGGTCGGGGAGGGCCCTCCGGGGAGCTGTTTTTT	CATQWGRGGPSGELFF
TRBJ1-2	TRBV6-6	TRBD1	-	TGTGCCAGCAGTCCGACAGGGTTCAATGGCTACACCTTC	CASSPTGFNGYTF
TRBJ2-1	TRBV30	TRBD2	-	TGTGCCTGGAGGGCTAGACTAGCGCCCTCCTACAATGAGCAGTTCTTC	CAWRARLAPSYNEQFF
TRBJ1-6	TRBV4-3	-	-	TGCGCCAGCAGCCAAGATCTGAGGGGAGGGTATAATTCACCCCTCCACTTT	CASSQDLRGGYNSPLHF
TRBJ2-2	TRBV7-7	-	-	TGTGCCAGCAGCTTAGCGAGGATCGGGACATCATTTAGCGCGAACACCGGGGAGCTGTTTTTT	CASSLARIGTSFSANTGELFF
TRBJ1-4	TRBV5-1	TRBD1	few	TGCGCCAGCGGGCAGGGGGCTCGGGCTAATGAAAAACTGTTTTTT	CASGQGARANEKLFF
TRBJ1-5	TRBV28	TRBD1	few	TGTGCCACCAGACTAATTAGACAGGGCGGACAGCCCCAGCATTTT	CATRLIRQGGQPQHF
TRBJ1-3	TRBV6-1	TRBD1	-	TGTGCCAGCAGTGACCCCAGGGGGGGAAACACCATATATTTT	CASSDPRGGNTIYF
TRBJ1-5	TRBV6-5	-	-	TGTGCCAGCAGTGCGGGACTGGGACAGCCCCAGCATTTT	CASSAGLGQPQHF
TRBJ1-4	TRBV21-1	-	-	TGTGCCAGCCAGGGGGACAGGGATTCTAATGAAAAACTGTTTTTT	CASQGDRDSNEKLFF
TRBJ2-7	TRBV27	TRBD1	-	TGTGCCAGCAGTTTGTGGACAGGGTTCGACGAGCAGTACTTC	CASSLWTGFDEQYF
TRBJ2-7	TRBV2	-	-	TGTGCCAGCATCGGCTACGAGCAGTACTTC	CASIGYEQYF